The 2 T cell receptor beta chains below all came from one sample that was sequenced in a study of T cells after yellow fever vaccination. Using its own MiXCR run on the 5' RACE reads, TCRdb lists one record per CDR3 protein. This sample has under 150,000 distinct CDR3 sequences, with more than 6% found just once. This specimen consisted of CD4+ T cells sorted from PBMCs, obtained 5 days after the yellow fever booster vaccination. These TCRs come from a man aged 25-45 years who received the YFV17D yellow fever vaccine.

This clonotype was seen a few times. A junction end diverges from the germline sequence, so it may reflect a read error. The chain has TRBV7-7 and TRBJ2-7; 7 nucleotides agree with TRBD2. There are 16 residues in the CDR3. Germline V gene data show CDR1 as SSHAT and CDR2 as FNYEAQ (reference sequence). CDR3 DNA sequence: TGTGCTAGCAGCTTAGCTCGAGCGGGATGGGGTTACGAGCAGTACTTC. Amino acid sequence: CASSLARAGWGYEQYF.

This clonotype was seen ten or more times. The V call is TRBV7-2, the J call TRBJ2-5; D remains unclear. Per germline, CDR1 SGHTA and CDR2 FQGNSA. V was clipped by 5 bases and J by 2 bases, with 9 bases between them. The CDR3 consists of 13 residues. The CDR3 bases are TGTGCCAGCAGCCAGACAATTCAAGAGACCCAGTACTTC. It translates to CASSQTIQETQYF.